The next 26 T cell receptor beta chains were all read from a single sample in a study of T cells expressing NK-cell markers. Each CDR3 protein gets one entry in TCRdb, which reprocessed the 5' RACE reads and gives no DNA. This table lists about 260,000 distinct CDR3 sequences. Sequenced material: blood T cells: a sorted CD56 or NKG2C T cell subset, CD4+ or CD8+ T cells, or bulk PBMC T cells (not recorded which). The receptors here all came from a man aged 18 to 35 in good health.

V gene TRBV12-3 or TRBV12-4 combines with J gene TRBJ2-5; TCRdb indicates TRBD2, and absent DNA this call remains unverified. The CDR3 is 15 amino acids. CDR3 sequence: CASSLEGIARETQYF.

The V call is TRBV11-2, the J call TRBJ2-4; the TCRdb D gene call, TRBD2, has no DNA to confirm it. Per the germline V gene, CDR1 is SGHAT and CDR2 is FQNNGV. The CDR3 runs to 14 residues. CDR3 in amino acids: CASSLLRGENIQYF.

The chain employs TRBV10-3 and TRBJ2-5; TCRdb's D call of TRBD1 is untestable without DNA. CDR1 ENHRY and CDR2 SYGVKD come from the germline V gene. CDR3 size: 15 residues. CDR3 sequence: CAISGWGGGEETQYF.

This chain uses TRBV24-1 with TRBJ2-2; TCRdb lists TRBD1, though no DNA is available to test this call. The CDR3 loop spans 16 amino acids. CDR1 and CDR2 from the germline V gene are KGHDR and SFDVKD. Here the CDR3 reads CATSDPLDRGAGELFF.

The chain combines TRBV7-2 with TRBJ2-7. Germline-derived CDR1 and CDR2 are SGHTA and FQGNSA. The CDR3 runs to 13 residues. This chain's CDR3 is CASSLVQPYEQYF. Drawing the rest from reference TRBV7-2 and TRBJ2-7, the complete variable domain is GAGVSQSPSNKVTEKGKDVELRCDPISGHTALYWYRQSLGQGLEFLIYFQGNSAPDKSGLPSDRFSAERTGGSVSTLTIQRTQQEDSAVYLCASSLVQPYEQYFGPGTRLTVT.

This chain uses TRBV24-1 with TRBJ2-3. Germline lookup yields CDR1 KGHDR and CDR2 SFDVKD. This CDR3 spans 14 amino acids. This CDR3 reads CATSDLKVAGTQYF.

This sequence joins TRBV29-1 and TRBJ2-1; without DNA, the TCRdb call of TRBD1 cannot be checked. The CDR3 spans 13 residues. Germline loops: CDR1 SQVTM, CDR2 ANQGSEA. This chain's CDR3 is CSVGQGNLNEQFF.

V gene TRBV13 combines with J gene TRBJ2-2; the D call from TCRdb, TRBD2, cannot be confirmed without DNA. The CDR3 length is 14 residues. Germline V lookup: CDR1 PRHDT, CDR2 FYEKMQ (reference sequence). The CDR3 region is CASRLAGRTGELFF.

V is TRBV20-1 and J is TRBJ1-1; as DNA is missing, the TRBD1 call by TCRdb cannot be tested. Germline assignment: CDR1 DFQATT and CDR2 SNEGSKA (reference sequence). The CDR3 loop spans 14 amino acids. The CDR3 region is CSAGQSGVITEAFF.

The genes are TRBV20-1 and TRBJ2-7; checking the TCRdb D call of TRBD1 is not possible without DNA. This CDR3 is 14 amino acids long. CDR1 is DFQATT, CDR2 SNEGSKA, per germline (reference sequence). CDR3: CSARGQGLSYEQYF.

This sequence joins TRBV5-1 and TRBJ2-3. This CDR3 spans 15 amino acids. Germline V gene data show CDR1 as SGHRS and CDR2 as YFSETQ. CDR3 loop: CASSLGAGATDTQYF.

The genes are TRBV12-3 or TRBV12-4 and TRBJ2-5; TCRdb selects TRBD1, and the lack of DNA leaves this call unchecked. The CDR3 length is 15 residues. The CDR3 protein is CASSPRGQSQETQYF.

This CDR3 reads CASSAGNSGANVLTF. The chain carries TRBV9 and TRBJ2-6. This CDR3 comprises 15 residues. CDR1 and CDR2 from the germline V gene are SGDLS and YYNGEE.

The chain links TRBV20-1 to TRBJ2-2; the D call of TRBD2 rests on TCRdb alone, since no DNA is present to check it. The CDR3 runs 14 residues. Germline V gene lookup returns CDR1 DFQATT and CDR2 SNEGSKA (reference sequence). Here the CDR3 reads CSAGTSGSSGELFF.

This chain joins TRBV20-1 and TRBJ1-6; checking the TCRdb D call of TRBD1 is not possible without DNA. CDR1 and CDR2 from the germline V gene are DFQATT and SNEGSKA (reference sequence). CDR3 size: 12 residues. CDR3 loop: CSARDRGSPLHF.

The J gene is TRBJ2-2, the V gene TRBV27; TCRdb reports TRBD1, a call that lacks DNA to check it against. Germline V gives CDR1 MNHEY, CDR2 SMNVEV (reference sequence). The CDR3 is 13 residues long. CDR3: CASRQGVSGELFF.

CDR3 in amino acids: CASSLGGLGDTQYF. The chain joins TRBV5-1 to TRBJ2-3. The CDR3 contains 14 residues. Germline-derived CDR1 and CDR2 are SGHRS and YFSETQ.

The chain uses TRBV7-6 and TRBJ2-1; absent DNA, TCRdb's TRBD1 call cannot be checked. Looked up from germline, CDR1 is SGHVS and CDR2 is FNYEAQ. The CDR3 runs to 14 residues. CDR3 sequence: CASSSTTGYNEQFF.

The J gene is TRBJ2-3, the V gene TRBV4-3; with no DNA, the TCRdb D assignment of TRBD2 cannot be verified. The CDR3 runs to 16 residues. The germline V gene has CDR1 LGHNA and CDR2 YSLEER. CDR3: CASSQGTSGTTDTQYF.

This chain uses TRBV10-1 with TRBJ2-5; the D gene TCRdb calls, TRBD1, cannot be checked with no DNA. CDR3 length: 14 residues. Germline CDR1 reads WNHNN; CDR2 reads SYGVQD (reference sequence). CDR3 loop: CASSEGDRRETQYF.

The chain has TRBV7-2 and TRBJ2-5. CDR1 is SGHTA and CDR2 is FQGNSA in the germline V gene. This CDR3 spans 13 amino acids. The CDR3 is CASSIGPERTQYF.

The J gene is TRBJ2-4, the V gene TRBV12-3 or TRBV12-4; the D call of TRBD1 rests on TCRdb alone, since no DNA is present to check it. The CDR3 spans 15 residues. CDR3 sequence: CASSGDRAAKNIQYF.

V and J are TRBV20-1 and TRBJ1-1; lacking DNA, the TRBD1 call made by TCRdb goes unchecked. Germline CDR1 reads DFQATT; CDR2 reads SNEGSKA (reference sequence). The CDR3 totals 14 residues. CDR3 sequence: CSARDPGGTTEAFF.

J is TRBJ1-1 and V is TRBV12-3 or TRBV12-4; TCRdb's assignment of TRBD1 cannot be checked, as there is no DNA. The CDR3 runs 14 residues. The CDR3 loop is CASTGDRTNTEAFF.

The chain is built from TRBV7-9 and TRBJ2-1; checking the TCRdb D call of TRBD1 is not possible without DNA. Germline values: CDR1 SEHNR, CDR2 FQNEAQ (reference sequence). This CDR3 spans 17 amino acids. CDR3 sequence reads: CASSSRNRGTMHNEQFF. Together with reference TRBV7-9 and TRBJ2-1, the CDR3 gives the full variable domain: DTGVSQNPRHKITKRGQNVTFRCDPISEHNRLYWYRQTLGQGPEFLTYFQNEAQLEKSRLLSDRFSAERPKGSFSTLEIQRTEQGDSAMYLCASSSRNRGTMHNEQFFGPGTRLTVL.

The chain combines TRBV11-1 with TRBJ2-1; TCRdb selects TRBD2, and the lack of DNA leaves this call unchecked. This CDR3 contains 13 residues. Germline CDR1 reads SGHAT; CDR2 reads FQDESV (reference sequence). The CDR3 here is CASSSRYRTEQFF.